This is a list of T cell receptor beta chains from one sample in a study of blood T cell repertoires in COVID-19. The assay was immunoSEQ multiplex PCR, and TCRdb's table has in-frame clones only and misses some. The data show around 400,000 clones, with 90% to 95% seen just once and 0.8% to 0.9% held by the top ten. The source material was PBMCs or T cells enriched from blood (not recorded which). The origin of the receptors is a woman between 40 and 50 years old who had been exposed to COVID-19. Both conserved end residues are part of each CDR3. A D gene is named only where the DNA matches it firmly. Size tells how often a clone was seen (once, few, many) or the class of an expanded clone, and some rows leave it out.

TRBJ1-1 TRBV19 14 TRBD1 . CASKETGWDTEAFF TGTGCCAGTAAGGAGACAGGGTGGGACACTGAAGCTTTCTTT
TRBJ1-1 TRBV30 14 . . CAWTGGLLSSEPFF TGTGCCTGGACCGGGGGGCTCCTCAGTAGTGAACCTTTCTTT
TRBJ2-5 TRBV2 15 . . CASSGGRAGVETQYF TGTGCCAGCAGTGGAGGGAGGGCAGGGGTGGAGACCCAGTACTTC
TRBJ1-6 TRBV9 15 . . CASSVEDSYNSPLHF TGTGCCAGCAGCGTAGAGGACAGTTATAATTCACCCCTCCACTTT
TRBJ1-3 TRBV7-3 21 . few CASRFGAKGRSIGLSGNTIYF TGTGCCAGCAGATTTGGGGCCAAGGGAAGGTCGATCGGGCTCTCTGGAAACACCATATATTTT
TRBJ1-1 TRBV18 17 TRBD1 . CASSSRQGRENFAEAFF TGTGCCAGCTCATCCCGACAGGGAAGGGAGAATTTCGCTGAAGCTTTCTTT
TRBJ1-6 TRBV28 16 . . CASSLYRQEGNSPLHF TGTGCCAGCAGTTTGTATCGGCAGGAGGGTAATTCACCCCTCCACTTT
TRBJ2-1 TRBV2 15 TRBD2 few CASNQLAGGLGEQFF TGTGCCAGCAACCAACTAGCGGGAGGGCTAGGGGAGCAGTTCTTC
TRBJ2-1 TRBV27 15 TRBD1 . CASSLGQGLYNEQFF TGTGCCAGCAGTCTCGGACAGGGGTTATACAATGAGCAGTTCTTC
TRBJ1-5 TRBV18 13 TRBD1 once CASQGGGNQPQHF TGTGCCAGCCAGGGGGGCGGCAATCAGCCCCAGCATTTT
TRBJ1-2 TRBV6-5 15 TRBD1 . CASSYAVSGGSGYTF TGTGCCAGCAGTTATGCCGTGTCAGGGGGCTCTGGCTACACCTTC
TRBJ1-2 TRBV4-1 14 . . CASSQDPLSYGYTF TGCGCCAGCAGCCAAGACCCCCTAAGTTATGGCTACACCTTC
TRBJ2-1 TRBV2 17 TRBD2 . CASSTPVSGGDYNEQFF TGTGCCAGCAGTACTCCTGTGAGCGGGGGAGATTATAATGAGCAGTTCTTC
TRBJ1-2 TRBV6-5 14 TRBD1 . CASIEGRGRHGYTF TGTGCCAGCATCGAGGGTAGGGGGCGGCATGGCTACACCTTC
TRBJ2-3 TRBV5-1 15 TRBD2 . CASTQEGGNPDTQYF TGCGCCAGCACCCAGGAGGGAGGGAATCCAGATACGCAGTATTTT
TRBJ2-1 TRBV15 16 TRBD2 . CATSRRTSGEYNEQFF TGTGCCACCAGCAGACGAACTAGCGGGGAGTACAATGAGCAGTTCTTC
TRBJ1-2 TRBV13 14 . . CASSRRGINYGYTF TGTGCCAGCAGCCGCAGAGGCATCAACTATGGCTACACCTTC
TRBJ1-1 TRBV6-2/TRBV6-3 14 . . CASSYQSAGTEAFF TGTGCCAGCAGTTACCAATCCGCGGGGACTGAAGCTTTCTTT
TRBJ1-2 TRBV4-1 17 TRBD1 . CASSQDCLRTGNYGYTF TGCGCCAGCAGCCAAGATTGCTTAAGGACAGGGAACTATGGCTACACCTTC
TRBJ1-2 TRBV19 15 . . CASSRGTLANYGYTF TGTGCCAGTAGTCGGGGAACCCTCGCTAACTATGGCTACACCTTC
TRBJ1-5 TRBV24-1 15 . . CATSDSTRSREPQHF TGTGCCACCAGTGATTCCACGAGAAGTCGGGAGCCCCAGCATTTT
TRBJ1-2 TRBV21-1 17 . . CASIRGDCGCANYGYTF TGTGCCAGCATCCGGGGAGATTGCGGCTGTGCTAACTATGGCTACACCTTC
TRBJ1-6 TRBV19 16 . . CASSSGHSGNRSPLHF TGTGCCAGTAGTTCCGGACACAGTGGGAATCGTTCACCCCTCCACTTT
TRBJ2-3 TRBV19 13 . . CASAGRITDTQYF TGTGCCAGTGCAGGCAGGATCACAGATACGCAGTATTTT
TRBJ2-7 TRBV7-2 16 TRBD2 . CASRGGTSGSKGEQYF TGTGCCAGCAGGGGGGGGACTAGCGGGAGCAAAGGCGAGCAGTACTTC
TRBJ1-2 TRBV6-5 11 . . CASSFAGGYTF TGTGCCAGCAGTTTTGCCGGGGGCTACACCTTC
TRBJ1-2 TRBV7-9 16 TRBD1 . CASSLDAGLDRAGYTF TGTGCCAGCAGCTTGGATGCGGGTCTGGACAGGGCTGGCTACACCTTC
TRBJ1-1 TRBV7-8 14 . . CASRRRTGNIEAFF TGTGCCAGCAGAAGACGAACAGGGAATATTGAAGCTTTCTTT
TRBJ1-1 TRBV3-1/TRBV3-2 12 . . CASSPTGKGAFF TGTGCCAGCAGCCCCACAGGGAAGGGAGCTTTCTTT
TRBJ1-3 TRBV6-5 15 . . CASSYSVGFGNTIYF TGTGCCAGCAGTTACTCAGTGGGCTTTGGAAACACCATATATTTT
TRBJ2-5 TRBV7-9 15 . once CASSYVVLFGETQYF TGTGCCAGCAGCTATGTAGTGTTGTTCGGAGAGACCCAGTACTTC
TRBJ2-7 TRBV7-3 15 TRBD2 . CASSLTGLAGYEQYF TGTGCCAGCAGCTTAACGGGACTAGCGGGATACGAGCAGTACTTC
TRBJ2-3 TRBV3-1/TRBV3-2 13 . few CASSPWTADTQYF TGTGCCAGCAGCCCCTGGACAGCAGATACGCAGTATTTT
TRBJ1-1 TRBV19 14 TRBD1 once CASGGPGTATEAFF TGTGCCAGCGGAGGACCAGGGACAGCTACTGAAGCTTTCTTT
TRBJ2-2 TRBV2 19 TRBD2 . CASSIRLAGGYANTGELFF TGTGCCAGCAGTATTCGACTAGCGGGGGGTTACGCGAACACCGGGGAGCTGTTTTTT
TRBJ2-7 TRBV5-1 16 TRBD2 . CASSSYLAGAVREQYF TGCGCCAGCAGTTCGTATTTAGCGGGAGCGGTTCGGGAGCAGTACTTC
TRBJ2-7 TRBV24-1 15 TRBD1 . CATSDPGQGSYEQYF TGTGCCACCAGTGATCCGGGACAGGGGTCCTACGAGCAGTACTTC
TRBJ1-1 TRBV19 13 . . CASRQGRNTEAFF TGTGCCAGTAGGCAGGGGAGGAACACTGAAGCTTTCTTT
TRBJ1-5 TRBV27 13 . . CASSLEAHQPQHF TGTGCCAGCAGTCTCGAGGCTCATCAGCCCCAGCATTTT
TRBJ2-5 TRBV14 15 TRBD1 . CASSQVQGARETQYF TGTGCCAGCAGCCAAGTACAGGGGGCGAGGGAGACCCAGTACTTC
TRBJ1-1 TRBV6-1 14 . . CASSEQGSTTEAFF TGTGCCAGCAGTGAGCAGGGCTCCACAACTGAAGCTTTCTTT
TRBJ1-5 TRBV18 15 . . CASSRAGGLNQPQHF TGTGCCAGCTCCCGCGCGGGAGGGCTCAATCAGCCCCAGCATTTT
TRBJ1-4 TRBV11-3 18 TRBD1 . CASSLDWTGFSANEKLFF TGTGCCAGCAGCTTAGATTGGACAGGGTTTAGCGCTAATGAAAAACTGTTTTTT
TRBJ2-7 TRBV5-6 19 TRBD1 few CASSPRGQGAPREPYEQYF TGTGCCAGCAGCCCCCGGGGACAGGGGGCTCCGAGGGAGCCCTACGAGCAGTACTTC
TRBJ2-1 TRBV19 14 TRBD2 . CASSRLAGTNEQFF TGTGCCAGTTCCCGACTAGCGGGCACCAATGAGCAGTTCTTC
TRBJ1-5 TRBV19 16 . . CASSIEGVMGNQPQHF TGTGCCAGTAGTATAGAAGGGGTGATGGGCAATCAGCCCCAGCATTTT
TRBJ1-2 TRBV29-1 12 . once CSVFNSGGGYTF TGCAGCGTTTTCAACTCGGGAGGCGGCTACACCTTC
TRBJ1-5 TRBV27 16 TRBD1 . CASSSRPDRANQPQHF TGTGCCAGCAGTTCCCGCCCGGACAGGGCAAATCAGCCCCAGCATTTT
TRBJ2-2 TRBV5-1 12 . . CASSSYTGELFF TGCGCCAGCAGCTCATACACCGGGGAGCTGTTTTTT
TRBJ1-4 TRBV2 15 . . CATTTGRTTNEKLFF TGTGCCACCACGACAGGACGAACAACTAATGAAAAACTGTTTTTT
TRBJ2-7 TRBV7-2 14 TRBD2 . CASSLSGRGSEQYF TGTGCCAGCAGCTTATCGGGGAGGGGCTCCGAGCAGTACTTC
TRBJ2-1 TRBV10-3 12 . . CAISEGGNEQFF TGTGCCATCAGTGAGGGCGGCAATGAGCAGTTCTTC
TRBJ1-5 TRBV24-1 15 . . CATSEGGIGNQPQHF TGTGCCACCAGTGAAGGGGGTATAGGCAATCAGCCCCAGCATTTT
TRBJ2-7 TRBV11-3 13 . . CASSRGYSYEQYF TGTGCCAGCAGCCGAGGCTACTCCTACGAGCAGTACTTC
TRBJ1-4 TRBV25-1 15 . . CASSAKGATNEKLFF TGTGCCAGCAGTGCGAAGGGGGCAACTAATGAAAAACTGTTTTTT